This T cell receptor beta chain was sequenced during a study of T cell repertoires in cytomegalovirus infection. Study-level information: Public TCR beta signatures indicated both CMV infection and matching HLA type. Study outcomes and limitations: HLA-C-restricted CMV-specific TCR beta clonotypes were dominant in the ex vivo response. Carriage of CMV together with the relevant HLA was identifiable through cumulative public TCR beta family frequency.

This clonotype has a handful of counts. Its antigen is unknown. This CDR3 comprises 13 residues. Germline V gene lookup returns CDR1 SQVTM and CDR2 ANQGSEA. V trimming: 6 bases; J trimming: 1 base; junction bases outside the gene matches: 0. Using its own MiXCR run on the reads, TCRdb lists one record per CDR3 protein. Seen here are about 530,000 distinct CDR3 sequences, more than 20% observed once, and the top ten hold under 15%. The TCR was taken from a human donor in good health (CMV status not recorded). Some clones in this sample may be carry-over from other donors' samples. The V and J genes are TRBV29-1 and TRBJ2-1, with TRBD2 matching over 10 bases. Sequencing was performed on PBMCs. In DNA form, the CDR3 reads TGCAGCGTACTAGCGGGGTCCTACAATGAGCAGTTCTTC. As protein: CSVLAGSYNEQFF.